A single sample is the source of the 6 T cell receptor beta chains below, sequenced in a study of shared T cell receptors in the human thymus. Using immunoSEQ multiplex PCR, the repertoire was profiled, and TCRdb retains in-frame clones only, with some absent. The repertoire has about 660,000 clones, approximately 90% of them found once; the top ten carry around 0.0099%. Another study also made use of these data, one on human thymus T cells.

The sample comprised thymocytes. Source of these receptors: a boy in the first two years of life with a congenital heart defect.

V and J are TRBV7-9 and TRBJ1-2; 10 bases agree with TRBD1. Germline loops: CDR1 SEHNR, CDR2 FQNEAQ (reference sequence). This CDR3 is built from 16 residues. Germline trimming cut 5 bases from V and 1 base from J; bases unmatched to any gene: 7. The CDR3 loop reads CASSDGTGAHNYGYTF. CDR3 bases: TGTGCCAGCAGCGACGGGACAGGGGCCCATAACTATGGCTACACCTTC.

The chain links TRBV14 to TRBJ2-2; 9 bases align to TRBD2. This CDR3 is built from 19 residues. V shed 1 base and J 7 bases; nucleotides not matched to a gene: 16. Germline CDR1 reads SGHDN; CDR2 reads FVKESK. Here the CDR3 reads CASSQGLAGRPFGGGELFF. The CDR3 coding sequence is TGTGCCAGCAGCCAAGGGCTAGCGGGACGACCATTCGGAGGCGGGGAGCTGTTTTTT.

This chain joins TRBV29-1 and TRBJ2-7; 12 bases are a match to TRBD2. The CDR3 has 17 residues. V was clipped by 7 bases and J by 4 bases; unmatched bases: 17. Germline-derived CDR1 and CDR2 are SQVTM and ANQGSEA. In DNA, the CDR3 is TGCAGCGCCCGTATGGGGATGACTAGCGGGAGCGAGTACGAGCAGTACTTC. Its translation is CSARMGMTSGSEYEQYF.

The chain employs TRBV2 and TRBJ2-5; 8 bases are a match to TRBD2. Trimming took 4 bases from V and 2 from J; bases not matched to a gene: 12. The CDR3 length is 17 residues. Germline V CDR1 and CDR2: SNHLY, FYNNEI. This chain's CDR3 is CASSGVGTRKGQETQYF. For the CDR3, the DNA is TGTGCCAGCAGTGGAGTTGGGACTAGGAAAGGGCAAGAGACCCAGTACTTC.

The chain combines TRBV7-2 with TRBJ2-7; 10 positions agree with TRBD1. Germline assignment: CDR1 SGHTA and CDR2 FQGNSA. Germline trimming cut 5 bases from V and 4 bases from J; bases unmatched to any gene: 14. CDR3 length: 17 residues. CDR3 amino acids: CASSDAVRQGALYEQYF. CDR3 DNA sequence: TGTGCCAGCAGCGACGCAGTAAGACAGGGGGCACTTTACGAGCAGTACTTC.

This rearrangement joins TRBV9 to TRBJ1-1, with TRBD1 as a possible D gene (6 bases). The germline gives CDR1 SGDLS, CDR2 YYNGEE. The CDR3 extends over 14 amino acids. V was clipped by 4 bases and J by 4 bases, with 14 bases between them. This CDR3 reads CASSPRQVFTEAFF. Written as DNA, the CDR3 is TGTGCCAGCAGCCCCAGACAGGTCTTCACTGAAGCTTTCTTT.